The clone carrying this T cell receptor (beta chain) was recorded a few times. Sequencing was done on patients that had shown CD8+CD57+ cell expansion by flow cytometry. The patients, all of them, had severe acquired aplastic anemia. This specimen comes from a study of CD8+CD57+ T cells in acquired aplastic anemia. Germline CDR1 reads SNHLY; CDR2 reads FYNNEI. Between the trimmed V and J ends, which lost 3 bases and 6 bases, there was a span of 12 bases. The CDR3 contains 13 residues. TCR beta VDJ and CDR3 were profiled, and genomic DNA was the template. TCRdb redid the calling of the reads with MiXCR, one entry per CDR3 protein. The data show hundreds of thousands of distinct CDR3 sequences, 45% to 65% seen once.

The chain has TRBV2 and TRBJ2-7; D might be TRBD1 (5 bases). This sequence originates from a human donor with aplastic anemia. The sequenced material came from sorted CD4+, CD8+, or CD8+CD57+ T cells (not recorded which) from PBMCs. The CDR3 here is CASSEGPRGEQYF. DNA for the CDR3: TGTGCCAGCAGTGAGGGGCCAAGGGGCGAGCAGTACTTC.